Listed here are 29 T cell receptor beta chains from one sample, sequenced in a study of OX40 agonist ivuxolimab in advanced cancers. Data came from immunoSEQ multiplex PCR; TCRdb stores just in-frame clones and leaves some out. The sample lists approximately 13,000 clones; 80% were seen once. This material consisted of CD4+ or CD8+ T cells sorted from blood, taken in a trial of the OX40 agonist ivuxolimab. The receptors come from an adult with an advanced solid tumor such as melanoma, head and neck, liver or kidney cancer.

The rearrangement uses TRBV30 and TRBJ1-1, with TRBD1 identical over 11 bases. The CDR3 spans 13 residues. V gave up 1 base and J gave up 8 bases; unmatched junction bases: 3. Germline CDR1 and CDR2: GTSNPN and SVGIG (reference sequence). In DNA form, the CDR3 reads TGTGCCTGGAGTGAAGGACAGGGGGCGGAAGCTTTCTTT. Its protein product is CAWSEGQGAEAFF.

The rearrangement joins TRBV29-1 to TRBJ1-1; no definite D call. CDR1 is SQVTM and CDR2 is ANQGSEA in the germline V gene. Trimming stripped 0 bases from V and 5 bases from J, with 7 bases between. This CDR3 spans 12 amino acids. CDR3 nucleotides: TGCAGCGTTGAAGATCGGCCGACTGAAGCTTTCTTT. Its translation is CSVEDRPTEAFF.

This clone has just a few counts. This chain connects TRBV5-8 to TRBJ2-7, with 8 bases fitting TRBD1. The CDR3 length is 13 residues. Per germline, CDR1 SGHTS and CDR2 YDEGEE. V lost 3 bases, J lost 4 bases, and 3 bases stayed unmatched. The CDR3 bases are TGTGCCAGCAGCTCGACAGGGGCTTACGAGCAGTACTTC. Translation gives CASSSTGAYEQYF.

This rearrangement joins TRBV5-1 to TRBJ2-5, with 7 bases that match TRBD1. J gave up 4 bases and V 3 bases, and 9 bases lay outside the gene matches. Germline-derived CDR1 and CDR2 are SGHRS and YFSETQ. The CDR3 runs to 15 residues. CDR3 protein: CASSSYRGERETQYF. The CDR3 DNA follows: TGCGCCAGCAGCTCTTACAGGGGAGAGAGAGAGACCCAGTACTTC. Full variable domain (outside the CDR3, taken from reference TRBV5-1 and TRBJ2-5): KAGVTQTPRYLIKTRGQQVTLSCSPISGHRSVSWYQQTPGQGLQFLFEYFSETQRNKGNFPGRFSGRQFSNSRSEMNVSTLELGDSALYLCASSSYRGERETQYFGPGTRLLVL.

V and J are TRBV6-5 and TRBJ2-5; no clear D gene. Trimming removed 7 bases from V and 5 bases from J, with 17 bases in between. The CDR3 contains 14 residues. Germline lookup yields CDR1 MNHEY and CDR2 SVGAGI. CDR3 bases: TGTGCCAGCACCTACTCTTTAGGTGGGGAGACCCAGTACTTC. Encoded protein: CASTYSLGGETQYF.

The chain has TRBV9 and TRBJ2-7; no firm D call. The ends were cut back, 4 bases at V and 4 bases at J, with 18 bases in the middle. Germline V gives CDR1 SGDLS, CDR2 YYNGEE. The CDR3 has 15 residues. In DNA, the CDR3 is TGTGCCAGCAGCCCGTCCGCGGACGCGACTTACGAGCAGTACTTC. Protein: CASSPSADATYEQYF.

The chain uses TRBV6-5 and TRBJ2-3; 12 nucleotides agree with TRBD2. Germline V CDR1 and CDR2: MNHEY, SVGAGI. V lost 5 bases, J lost 4 bases, and 4 bases stayed unmatched. This CDR3 has 15 residues. CDR3 sequence reads: CASSPSGGASDTQYF. The CDR3 DNA is TGTGCCAGCAGTCCTAGCGGGGGGGCCTCAGATACGCAGTATTTT.

This chain connects TRBV7-8 to TRBJ2-2, with D perhaps matching TRBD2 (7 bases). The CDR3 covers 15 residues. Germline assignment: CDR1 SGHVS and CDR2 FQNEAQ. V was cut by 0 bases and J by 5 bases, with 10 bases left in between. As DNA, the CDR3 is TGTGCCAGCAGCTTAGCCGGGGGGCGTACCGGGGAGCTGTTTTTT. Translated, it gives CASSLAGGRTGELFF. The variable domain in full, completed from reference TRBV7-8 and TRBJ2-2, reads GAGVSQSPRYKVAKRGQDVALRCDPISGHVSLFWYQQALGQGPEFLTYFQNEAQLDKSGLPSDRFFAERPEGSVSTLKIQRTQQEDSAVYLCASSLAGGRTGELFFGEGSRLTVL.

This clone was seen a few times. The V and J genes are TRBV19 and TRBJ1-5; no clear D gene. Trimming took 11 bases from V and 4 from J, leaving 9 bases between them. Germline CDR1 LNHDA, CDR2 SQIVND (reference sequence). This CDR3 has 11 residues. The chain's CDR3 is CAAGVNQPQHF. The DNA of the CDR3 is TGTGCCGCTGGGGTGAATCAGCCCCAGCATTTT.

V usage is TRBV5-6 and J usage is TRBJ2-6, with D uncertain. Germline CDR1 is SGHDT and CDR2 is YYEEEE. V dropped 4 bases and J dropped 4 bases, with 3 bases sitting between them. The length of the CDR3 is 12 residues. The CDR3 loop reads CASSGGANVLTF. CDR3 nucleotide sequence: TGTGCCAGCAGCGGAGGGGCCAACGTCCTGACTTTC.

The rearrangement links TRBV6-1 to TRBJ2-7; D might be TRBD1 or TRBD2, each matching 5 bases. Trimming pared 8 bases from V and 3 bases from J, leaving 20 bases between. CDR1 is MNHNS, CDR2 SASEGT, per germline. The CDR3 totals 15 residues. The DNA for the CDR3 is TGTGCCAGCCGCAAAACAGGACTGATCTTCTACGAGCAGTACTTC. This gives the protein CASRKTGLIFYEQYF.

The V gene is TRBV14, the J gene TRBJ1-2, with 7 bases that match TRBD1. CDR3 length: 16 residues. Germline V gene sequence: CDR1 SGHDN, CDR2 FVKESK. V dropped 3 bases and J dropped 6; count of bases not matched to a gene: 13. CDR3 in amino acids: CASSQVARGGGHGYTF. For the CDR3, the DNA is TGTGCCAGCAGCCAGGTAGCCCGAGGGGGCGGGCATGGCTACACCTTC.

This CDR3 reads CASSVGGLEETQYF. CDR3 in DNA: TGTGCCAGCAGCGTAGGGGGGCTGGAAGAGACCCAGTACTTC. The chain recombines TRBV9 with TRBJ2-5; D may be TRBD1 (6 bases). Per germline, CDR1 SGDLS and CDR2 YYNGEE. This CDR3 contains 14 residues. The ends were cut back, 0 bases at V and 3 bases at J, with 9 bases in the middle.

This chain links TRBV5-1 with TRBJ1-1; possibly TRBD1 for D (5 bases). Germline CDR1 and CDR2: SGHRS and YFSETQ. Trimming took off 4 bases at V and 3 bases at J, with 13 bases between the two ends. The CDR3 length is 14 residues. This chain's CDR3 is CASSPGTGYTEAFF. As DNA, the CDR3 is TGCGCCAGCAGCCCGGGTACAGGATACACTGAAGCTTTCTTT.

This chain uses TRBV5-4 with TRBJ1-2; D remains ambiguous. The germline gives CDR1 SGHNT, CDR2 YYREEE (reference sequence). This CDR3 has 14 amino acids. Trimming shortened V by 4 bases and J by 8 bases, and 18 bases separated the two germline ends. For the CDR3, the DNA is TGTGCCAGCAGCCTAGGACCTTCCTCGAGGGGCTACACCTTC. Amino acids: CASSLGPSSRGYTF.

The chain links TRBV19 to TRBJ1-6, with 10 positions matching TRBD1. The CDR3 runs to 15 residues. Germline assignment: CDR1 LNHDA and CDR2 SQIVND (reference sequence). The junction had 3 bases not matched to a gene; V was cut back by 4 bases and J by 6 bases. In DNA form, the CDR3 reads TGTGCCAGTAGTAGAGACAGGGGGCTTAATTCACCCCTCCACTTT. Translation gives CASSRDRGLNSPLHF.

V and J are TRBV7-6 and TRBJ1-3, with D unclear. The CDR3 extends over 14 amino acids. Trimming took off 2 bases at V and 1 base at J, with 6 bases between the two ends. CDR1 SGHVS and CDR2 FNYEAQ come from the germline V gene. The DNA for the CDR3 is TGTGCCAGCAGCTTACAGGTGTCTGGAAACACCATATATTTT. It specifies CASSLQVSGNTIYF.

V is TRBV27 and J is TRBJ2-7; 8 bases align to TRBD2. The germline V gene encodes CDR1 MNHEY and CDR2 SMNVEV (reference sequence). Trimming cost V 3 bases and J 4 bases; bases outside gene matches: 8. This CDR3 is built from 15 residues. The CDR3 loop is CASSLTSVSRYEQYF. CDR3 nucleotides: TGTGCCAGCAGTTTGACTAGCGTGAGTAGGTACGAGCAGTACTTC.

V gene TRBV27 combines with J gene TRBJ1-1; 8 positions match TRBD1. Trimming removed 5 bases from V and 1 base from J; junction bases left unmatched: 3. The CDR3 length is 14 residues. Germline lookup yields CDR1 MNHEY and CDR2 SMNVEV (reference sequence). The CDR3 region is CASSQGTGNTEAFF. CDR3 sequence (DNA): TGTGCCAGCAGTCAAGGGACAGGGAACACTGAAGCTTTCTTT.

The CDR3 nucleotides are TGTGCCAGCACCCTTGGGGAGGGTGGAAACGAAAAACTGTTTTTT. As protein: CASTLGEGGNEKLFF. The chain has TRBV7-8 and TRBJ1-4, with D uncertain. This CDR3 contains 15 residues. V was clipped by 7 bases and J by 8 bases, with 20 bases between them. Germline assignment: CDR1 SGHVS and CDR2 FQNEAQ.

The rearrangement uses TRBV5-6 and TRBJ1-5, with a tentative D call TRBD1 (5 bases). V was clipped by 2 bases and J by 9 bases, with 12 bases between them. CDR3 length: 13 residues. Germline V gene data show CDR1 as SGHDT and CDR2 as YYEEEE. For the CDR3, the DNA is TGTGCCAGCAGCTTCCAGGGATACCGGCCCCAGCATTTT. Translation: CASSFQGYRPQHF.

V and J are TRBV6-5 and TRBJ2-6; D not resolved. Deletions cut 3 bases from V and 3 bases from J, with 6 bases between. The V gene's germline CDR1 is MNHEY and CDR2 SVGAGI. The CDR3 runs 14 residues. The CDR3 DNA is TGTGCCAGCAGTTATTGGAGTGGGGCCAACGTCCTGACTTTC. This codes for CASSYWSGANVLTF.

This clone occurred once. V usage is TRBV19 and J usage is TRBJ1-3; D gene uncertain. This CDR3 has 16 amino acids. The V end was cut by 9 bases, the J end by 0 bases, with 18 bases between. Germline V gene sequence: CDR1 LNHDA, CDR2 SQIVND (reference sequence). In DNA, the CDR3 is TGTGCCAGCCTCCCCCGGGCCGGGGTCTCTGGAAACACCATATATTTT. It is translated as CASLPRAGVSGNTIYF.

The chain carries TRBV30 and TRBJ1-1, with D possibly TRBD1 on 5 matching bases. The CDR3 totals 13 residues. Germline assignment: CDR1 GTSNPN and CDR2 SVGIG (reference sequence). The V and J ends lost 4 bases and 4 bases respectively, with 13 bases between them. The CDR3 DNA follows: TGTGCCTGGACCCCCGGGACCCCCACTGAAGCTTTCTTT. Its translation: CAWTPGTPTEAFF. The complete variable domain, with remaining parts taken from reference TRBV30 and TRBJ1-1, reads SQTIHQWPATLVQPVGSPLSLECTVEGTSNPNLYWYRQAAGRGLQLLFYSVGIGQISSEVPQNLSASRPQDRQFILSSKKLLLSDSGFYLCAWTPGTPTEAFFGQGTRLTVV.

This sequence joins TRBV27 and TRBJ2-5; maybe TRBD2 (6 bases). Per germline, CDR1 MNHEY and CDR2 SMNVEV (reference sequence). This CDR3 has 14 residues. V was trimmed by 5 bases and J by 5 bases, leaving 15 bases between them. CDR3 sequence (DNA): TGTGCCAGCAGTCCCGAGGGAGGCCGGGAGACCCAGTACTTC. It specifies CASSPEGGRETQYF.

This sequence joins TRBV6-6 and TRBJ1-3; D is unresolved. The germline V and J ends were trimmed by 0 bases and 8 bases, with 8 bases remaining between them. Germline loops: CDR1 MNHNY, CDR2 SVGAGI (reference sequence). This CDR3 has 13 amino acids. CDR3 sequence reads: CASSYSTPDTIYF. The CDR3, as DNA: TGTGCCAGCAGTTACTCGACCCCTGACACCATATATTTT.

The chain carries TRBV7-9 and TRBJ1-3; D gene unclear. The CDR3 has 10 residues. V lost 7 bases, J lost 8 bases, and 6 bases lay in between. Germline CDR1 reads SEHNR; CDR2 reads FQNEAQ (reference sequence). The CDR3 here is CASKLDTIYF. CDR3 nucleotides: TGTGCCAGCAAGTTAGACACCATATATTTT.

The chain couples TRBV4-2 to TRBJ1-1; D is uncertain. The germline gives CDR1 LGHNA, CDR2 YNFKEQ. This CDR3 is 15 amino acids long. Deletions cut 1 base from V and 4 bases from J, with 13 bases between. In nucleotides, the CDR3 is TGTGCCAGCAGCCAAGTCATCGAGAGGAGCACTGAAGCTTTCTTT. This codes for CASSQVIERSTEAFF.

The V and J genes are TRBV7-9 and TRBJ2-7; D call uncertain. V lost 1 base, J lost 3 bases, and 7 bases lay in between. The germline V gene encodes CDR1 SEHNR and CDR2 FQNEAQ (reference sequence). This CDR3 has 13 amino acids. This chain's CDR3 is CASSLVSNYEQYF. DNA for the CDR3: TGTGCCAGCAGCTTAGTTTCCAACTACGAGCAGTACTTC.